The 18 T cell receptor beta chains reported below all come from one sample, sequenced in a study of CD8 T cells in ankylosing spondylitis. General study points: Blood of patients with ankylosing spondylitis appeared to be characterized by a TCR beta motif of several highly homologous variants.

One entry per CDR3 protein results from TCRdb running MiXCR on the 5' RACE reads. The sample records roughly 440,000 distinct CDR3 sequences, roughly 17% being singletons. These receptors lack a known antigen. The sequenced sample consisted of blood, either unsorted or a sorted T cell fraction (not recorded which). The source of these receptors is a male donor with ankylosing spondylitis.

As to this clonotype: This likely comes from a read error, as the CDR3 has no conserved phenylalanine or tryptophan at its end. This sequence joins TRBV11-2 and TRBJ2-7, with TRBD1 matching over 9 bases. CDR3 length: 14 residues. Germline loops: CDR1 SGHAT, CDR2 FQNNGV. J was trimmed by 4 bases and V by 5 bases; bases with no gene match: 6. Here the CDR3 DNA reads TGTGCCAGCAGCCCCGGGACAGGGTGGTACGAGCAGTACCTC. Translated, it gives CASSPGTGWYEQYL.

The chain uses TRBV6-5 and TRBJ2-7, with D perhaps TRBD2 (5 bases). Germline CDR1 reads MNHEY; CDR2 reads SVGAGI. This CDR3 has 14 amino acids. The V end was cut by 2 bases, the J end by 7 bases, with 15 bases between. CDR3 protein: CASSYPASRGEQYF. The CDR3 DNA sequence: TGTGCCAGCAGTTACCCGGCATCGCGAGGGGAGCAGTACTTC.

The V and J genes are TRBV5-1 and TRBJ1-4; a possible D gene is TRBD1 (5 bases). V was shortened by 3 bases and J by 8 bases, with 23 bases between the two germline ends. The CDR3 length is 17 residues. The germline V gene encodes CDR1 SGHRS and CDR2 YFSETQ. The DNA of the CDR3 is TGCGCCAGCAGCTCCGGAACCCGGACATGGGTGAGGGAAAAACTGTTTTTT. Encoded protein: CASSSGTRTWVREKLFF.

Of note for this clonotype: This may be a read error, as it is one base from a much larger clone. This chain's CDR3 is CASSPRERSYNEQFF. The CDR3 region has the DNA TGTGCCAGCAGCCCCCGGGAACGCTCCTACAATGAGCAGTTCTTC. The V and J genes are TRBV5-6 and TRBJ2-1; TRBD2 might be the D (5 bases). This CDR3 is 15 amino acids long. V lost 4 bases and J lost 0, with 11 bases in between. The germline CDR1 and CDR2 sequences are SGHDT and YYEEEE.

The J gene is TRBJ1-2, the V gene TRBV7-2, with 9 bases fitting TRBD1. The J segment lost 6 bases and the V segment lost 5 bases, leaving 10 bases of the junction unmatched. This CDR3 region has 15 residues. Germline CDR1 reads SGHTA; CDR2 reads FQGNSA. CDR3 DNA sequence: TGTGCCAGCAGCCCGTACAGGGGGCTCTCCCATGGCTACACCTTC. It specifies CASSPYRGLSHGYTF.

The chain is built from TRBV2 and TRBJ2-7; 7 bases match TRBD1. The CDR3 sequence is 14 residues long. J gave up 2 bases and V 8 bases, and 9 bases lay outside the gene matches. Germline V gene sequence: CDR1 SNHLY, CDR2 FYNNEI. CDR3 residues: CASVRDRVTYEQYF. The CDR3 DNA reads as TGTGCCAGCGTGCGAGACAGGGTAACCTACGAGCAGTACTTC.

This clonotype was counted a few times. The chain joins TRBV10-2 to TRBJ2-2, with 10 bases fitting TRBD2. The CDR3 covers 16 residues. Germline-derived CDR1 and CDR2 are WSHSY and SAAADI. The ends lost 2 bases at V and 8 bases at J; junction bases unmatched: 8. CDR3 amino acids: CASSESGRAFTGELFF. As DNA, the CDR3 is TGCGCCAGCAGTGAGAGCGGGAGGGCCTTCACGGGGGAGCTGTTTTTT.

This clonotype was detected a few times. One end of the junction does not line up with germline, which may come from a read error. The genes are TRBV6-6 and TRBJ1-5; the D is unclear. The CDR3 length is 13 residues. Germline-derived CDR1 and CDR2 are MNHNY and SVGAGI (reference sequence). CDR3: CASRNPGNHPQHF. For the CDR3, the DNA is TGTGCCAGCAGAAACCCAGGCAATCACCCCCAGCATTTT.

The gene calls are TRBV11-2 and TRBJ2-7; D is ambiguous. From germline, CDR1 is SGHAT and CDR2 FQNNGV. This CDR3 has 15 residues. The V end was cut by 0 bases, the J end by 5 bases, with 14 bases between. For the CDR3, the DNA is TGTGCCAGCAGCTTAGATCTGGGAAACCGTAACGAGCAGTACTTC. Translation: CASSLDLGNRNEQYF.

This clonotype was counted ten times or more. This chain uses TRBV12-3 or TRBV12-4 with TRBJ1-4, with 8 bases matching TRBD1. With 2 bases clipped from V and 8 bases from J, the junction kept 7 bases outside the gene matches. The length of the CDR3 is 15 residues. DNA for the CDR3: TGTGCCAGCAGTTTACTCGACAGGGGAGTGGAAAAACTGTTTTTT. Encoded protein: CASSLLDRGVEKLFF.

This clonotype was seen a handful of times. The chain's CDR3 is CASTGLAGGYTDTQYF. The CDR3 DNA follows: TGTGCCAGCACGGGACTAGCGGGAGGGTACACAGATACGCAGTATTTT. The gene calls are TRBV6-1 and TRBJ2-3; TRBD2 aligns across 16 bases. CDR3 length equals 16 residues. The germline V gene has CDR1 MNHNS and CDR2 SASEGT. V lost 7 bases and J lost 2; bases outside the gene matches: 3.

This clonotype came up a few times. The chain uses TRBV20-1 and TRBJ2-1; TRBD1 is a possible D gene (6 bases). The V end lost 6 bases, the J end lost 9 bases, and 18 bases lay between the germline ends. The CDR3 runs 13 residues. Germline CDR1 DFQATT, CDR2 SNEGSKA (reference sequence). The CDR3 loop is CSAQPQGFGEQFF. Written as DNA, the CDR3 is TGCAGTGCCCAACCGCAGGGGTTTGGTGAGCAGTTCTTC.

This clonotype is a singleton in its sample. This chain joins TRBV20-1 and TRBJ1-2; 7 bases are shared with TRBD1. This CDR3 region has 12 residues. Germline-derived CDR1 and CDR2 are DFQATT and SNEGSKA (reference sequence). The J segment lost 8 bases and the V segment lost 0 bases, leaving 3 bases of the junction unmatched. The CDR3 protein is CSARDRGQGYTF. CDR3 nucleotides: TGCAGTGCTAGAGATAGGGGGCAGGGCTACACCTTC.

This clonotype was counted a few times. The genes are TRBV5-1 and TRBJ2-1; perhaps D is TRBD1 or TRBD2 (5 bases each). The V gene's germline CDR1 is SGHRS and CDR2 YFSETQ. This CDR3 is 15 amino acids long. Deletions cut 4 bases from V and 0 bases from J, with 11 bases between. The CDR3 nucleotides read TGCGCCAGCAGCATGGGGACGGACTCCTACAATGAGCAGTTCTTC. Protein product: CASSMGTDSYNEQFF.

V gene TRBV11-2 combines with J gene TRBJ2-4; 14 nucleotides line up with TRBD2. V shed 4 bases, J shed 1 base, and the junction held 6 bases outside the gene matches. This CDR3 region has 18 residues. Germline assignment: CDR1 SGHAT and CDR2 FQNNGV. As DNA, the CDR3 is TGTGCCAGCAGCTCCGGACTAGCGGGAGGCTTGGCCAAAAACATTCAGTACTTC. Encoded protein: CASSSGLAGGLAKNIQYF.

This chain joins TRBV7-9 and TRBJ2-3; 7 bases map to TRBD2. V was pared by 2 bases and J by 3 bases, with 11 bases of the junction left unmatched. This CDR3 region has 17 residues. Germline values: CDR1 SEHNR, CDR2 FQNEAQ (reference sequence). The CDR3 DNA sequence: TGTGCCAGCAGCTTAAGGCTGGCTAGCGGTGGTACAGATACGCAGTATTTT. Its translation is CASSLRLASGGTDTQYF.

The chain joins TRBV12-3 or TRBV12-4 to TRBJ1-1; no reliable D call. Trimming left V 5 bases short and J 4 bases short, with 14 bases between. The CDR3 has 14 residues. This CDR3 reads CASSPTGRSTEAFF. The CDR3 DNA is TGTGCCAGCAGTCCGACGGGGAGGAGCACTGAAGCTTTCTTT.

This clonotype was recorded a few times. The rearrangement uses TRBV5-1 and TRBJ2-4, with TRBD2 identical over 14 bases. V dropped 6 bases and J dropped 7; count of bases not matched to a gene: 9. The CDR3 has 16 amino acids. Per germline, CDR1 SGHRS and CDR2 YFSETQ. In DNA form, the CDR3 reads TGCGCCAGCACCCAGGGACTAGCGGGGGCCGGGAACATTCAGTACTTC. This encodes CASTQGLAGAGNIQYF.